A single sample is the source of the 26 T cell receptor beta chains below, sequenced in a study of blood T cell repertoires in COVID-19. TCRdb's copy holds only in-frame clones and misses some; the assay was immunoSEQ multiplex PCR. The profile shows around 25,000 clones, over 85% of them singletons. The sequencing sample was made of peripheral blood. Receptors originate from a human donor in a cohort sampled during active COVID-19.

The rearrangement links TRBV3-1 (or the pseudogene TRBV3-2) to TRBJ1-2; the D is unclear. CDR3 length: 16 amino acids. From germline, CDR1 is LGHDT and CDR2 YNNKEL (reference sequence). The ends were cut back, 1 base at V and 4 bases at J, with 16 bases in the middle. Here the CDR3 DNA reads TGTGCCAGCAGCCAAGGGAGCCGAAGGTCTGGCTATGGCTACACCTTC. Amino acid sequence: CASSQGSRRSGYGYTF.

The V gene is TRBV3-1 (or the pseudogene TRBV3-2), the J gene TRBJ2-2; TRBD2 is a possible D gene (6 bases). Germline V CDR1 and CDR2: LGHDT, YNNKEL (reference sequence). V was shortened by 1 base and J by 1 base, with 13 bases between the two germline ends. The CDR3 runs 17 residues. CDR3 sequence: CASSQVVASENTGELFF. CDR3 nucleotides: TGTGCCAGCAGCCAAGTGGTGGCTAGCGAGAACACCGGGGAGCTGTTTTTT.

The chain combines TRBV28 with TRBJ1-2, with D maybe TRBD1 (5 bases). Trimming left V 2 bases short and J 3 bases short, with 10 bases between. The V gene's germline CDR1 is MDHEN and CDR2 SYDVKM. The CDR3 is 14 amino acids. This CDR3 is CASSLPWDYYGYTF. For the CDR3, the DNA is TGTGCCAGCAGTTTACCCTGGGACTACTATGGCTACACCTTC.

This clone appeared a single time. The rearrangement joins TRBV20-1 to TRBJ2-5; 8 bases align to TRBD1. CDR1 and CDR2 (germline): DFQATT, SNEGSKA (reference sequence). V lost 6 bases to trimming and J lost 4 bases; unmatched junction nucleotides: 1. This CDR3 comprises 11 residues. The CDR3 reads CSAGTGETQYF. For the CDR3, the DNA is TGCAGTGCGGGGACAGGAGAGACCCAGTACTTC.

The CDR3 nucleotides are TGTGCCAGCTCACCGGACAGGGTCTATGGCTACACCTTC. It encodes CASSPDRVYGYTF. J is TRBJ1-2 and V is TRBV18, with 8 bases matching TRBD1. J was trimmed by 4 bases and V by 3 bases; bases with no gene match: 1. Looked up from germline, CDR1 is KGHSH and CDR2 is LQKENI. The CDR3 spans 13 residues.

The J gene is TRBJ1-1, the V gene TRBV6-5; D may be TRBD1 (5 bases). This CDR3 contains 13 residues. Trimming removed 0 bases from V and 6 bases from J, with 8 bases in between. CDR1 and CDR2 (germline): MNHEY, SVGAGI. The CDR3 nucleotides are TGTGCCAGCAGTTACTCGGCAGGGTCTGAAGCTTTCTTT. This codes for CASSYSAGSEAFF.

CDR3 bases: TGTGCCACCAGCAGAGATCGGGTCGGTGGGGAGACCCAGTACTTC. Residues: CATSRDRVGGETQYF. The V gene is TRBV15, the J gene TRBJ2-5; D gene ambiguous. The CDR3 is 15 residues long. Germline V gene sequence: CDR1 LNHNV, CDR2 YYDKDF (reference sequence). Between the trimmed V and J ends, which lost 0 bases and 5 bases, there was a span of 13 bases.

The chain combines TRBV9 with TRBJ2-3, with 10 bases aligning to TRBD2. V gave up 3 bases and J gave up 1 base; unmatched junction bases: 5. CDR3 size: 16 residues. Germline CDR1 and CDR2: SGDLS and YYNGEE. CDR3 sequence (DNA): TGTGCCAGCAGCGACGCCCTAGCGGGGGGCACAGATACGCAGTATTTT. Protein: CASSDALAGGTDTQYF.

This clone has more than one count but fewer than ten. The rearrangement links TRBV28 to TRBJ1-4; no reliable D call. V lost 3 bases and J 8 bases, leaving 13 bases between the germline ends. The germline CDR1 and CDR2 sequences are MDHEN and SYDVKM. The CDR3 totals 14 residues. CDR3 in amino acids: CASSFPGRWEKLFF. The CDR3 DNA is TGTGCCAGCAGTTTTCCGGGTCGGTGGGAAAAACTGTTTTTT.

This chain connects TRBV21-1 to TRBJ2-1; TRBD2, the table's D call, was not compared with the DNA. TRBV21-1 is marked as a pseudogene. CDR3 length equals 16 residues. In DNA form, the CDR3 reads TGTGCCAGCAGCAAAGTCTCCGGGAGCTCCTACAATGAGCAGTTCTTC. It specifies CASSKVSGSSYNEQFF.

The chain couples TRBV13 to TRBJ2-2; 7 bases agree with TRBD1. The CDR3 length is 14 residues. Trimming cost V 5 bases and J 4 bases; bases outside gene matches: 4. From germline, CDR1 is PRHDT and CDR2 FYEKMQ (reference sequence). The DNA of the CDR3 is TGTGCCAGCAGCGCTGGGACAGCCACCGGGGAGCTGTTTTTT. The encoded protein is CASSAGTATGELFF.

This chain joins TRBV28 and TRBJ2-1, with 13 positions matching TRBD2. The CDR3 contains 15 residues. Trimming removed 4 bases from V and 14 bases from J; junction bases left unmatched: 11. In germline, CDR1 is MDHEN, CDR2 SYDVKM. The CDR3: CASSYTTSGRVLEFF. In nucleotides, the CDR3 is TGTGCCAGCAGTTACACTACTAGCGGGAGGGTTTTGGAGTTCTTC.

The rearrangement links TRBV6-6 to TRBJ2-1, with 8 bases identical to TRBD2. The V segment lost 7 bases and the J segment 9 bases; nucleotides outside the gene matches: 8. The CDR3 contains 13 residues. Germline lookup yields CDR1 MNHNY and CDR2 SVGAGI (reference sequence). The CDR3 nucleotides are TGTGCCAGCACCAAACCCCGGGGGGGTGAGCAGTTCTTC. Its protein is CASTKPRGGEQFF.

This sequence joins TRBV24-1 and TRBJ2-5; 7 nucleotides agree with TRBD2. Looked up from germline, CDR1 is KGHDR and CDR2 is SFDVKD. With V trimmed by 9 bases and J by 1 base, 4 bases remained unmatched. The CDR3 has 13 amino acids. CDR3 DNA sequence: TGTGCCACCGGGGCTAGCGGCCAAGAGACCCAGTACTTC. Translation: CATGASGQETQYF.

The V and J genes are TRBV6-1 and TRBJ1-1, with 8 bases identical to TRBD1. CDR3 size: 14 residues. J gave up 4 bases and V 1 base, and 2 bases lay outside the gene matches. From germline, CDR1 is MNHNS and CDR2 SASEGT. The CDR3 reads CASSEGTGSTEAFF. CDR3 bases: TGTGCCAGCAGTGAAGGGACAGGGAGCACTGAAGCTTTCTTT.

This chain links TRBV11-3 with TRBJ2-1; D may be TRBD2 (5 bases). Germline CDR1 is SGHNT and CDR2 is YENEEA. There are 13 residues in the CDR3. V lost 5 bases, J lost 8 bases, and 13 bases lay in between. This CDR3 is CASSPPEGDEQFF. CDR3 coding DNA: TGTGCCAGCAGCCCCCCCGAGGGCGATGAGCAGTTCTTC.

The V call is TRBV7-2, the J call TRBJ1-1, with D possibly TRBD1 on 5 matching bases. The CDR3 is 15 amino acids. Trimming took 7 bases from V and 5 from J, leaving 20 bases between them. From germline, CDR1 is SGHTA and CDR2 FQGNSA. Written as DNA, the CDR3 is TGTGCCAGCAACACAGTACATTGGGGGGGAACTGAAGCTTTCTTT. This codes for CASNTVHWGGTEAFF.

This clone has just one count. V usage is TRBV27 and J usage is TRBJ2-4, with D tentatively TRBD2 (5 bases). Per germline, CDR1 MNHEY and CDR2 SMNVEV (reference sequence). V was clipped by 7 bases and J by 9 bases, with 13 bases between them. CDR3 length: 12 residues. CDR3 residues: CASTKRRSIQYF. The CDR3 DNA follows: TGTGCCAGCACAAAAAGGAGGTCCATTCAGTACTTC.

The CDR3 sequence is CASSLGGVETQYF. In DNA, the CDR3 is TGTGCCAGCAGCCTTGGCGGGGTGGAGACCCAGTACTTC. The J gene is TRBJ2-5, the V gene TRBV3-1 (or the pseudogene TRBV3-2); a possible D gene is TRBD2 (6 bases). CDR3 length: 13 amino acids. Germline-derived CDR1 and CDR2 are LGHDT and YNNKEL (reference sequence). The ends were cut back, 4 bases at V and 5 bases at J, with 11 bases in the middle.

The chain has TRBV3-1 (or the pseudogene TRBV3-2) and TRBJ2-7, with D uncertain. V lost 1 base to trimming and J lost 6 bases, with 10 bases between them. The CDR3 runs to 13 residues. Germline assignment: CDR1 LGHDT and CDR2 YNNKEL (reference sequence). For the CDR3, the DNA is TGTGCCAGCAGCCAAGGGTTGCTCAGCGAGCAGTACTTC. Translating it yields CASSQGLLSEQYF.

This clone appeared a few times. V usage is TRBV9 and J usage is TRBJ1-1, with TRBD1 as a possible D gene (5 bases). The CDR3 has 12 residues. The V gene lost 3 bases and the J gene lost 6 bases, with 9 bases spanning the gap. Germline lookup yields CDR1 SGDLS and CDR2 YYNGEE. The CDR3 region has the DNA TGTGCCAGCAGCGGAGGAGGGGCTGAAGCTTTCTTT. Its translation is CASSGGGAEAFF.

This chain uses TRBV5-4 with TRBJ1-4, with 8 bases fitting TRBD1. Germline CDR1 reads SGHNT; CDR2 reads YYREEE (reference sequence). Trimming cost V 2 bases and J 7 bases; bases outside gene matches: 4. The CDR3 runs to 14 residues. CDR3 loop: CASSLGDRPEKLFF. The CDR3 coding sequence is TGTGCCAGCAGCTTAGGGGACAGGCCTGAAAAACTGTTTTTT. Full variable domain (rest looked up from reference TRBV5-4 and TRBJ1-4): ETGVTQSPTHLIKTRGQQVTLRCSSQSGHNTVSWYQQALGQGPQFIFQYYREEENGRGNFPPRFSGLQFPNYSSELNVNALELDDSALYLCASSLGDRPEKLFFGSGTQLSVL.

The rearrangement joins TRBV11-2 to TRBJ2-5, with D possibly matching TRBD1 (6 bases). Per the germline V gene, CDR1 is SGHAT and CDR2 is FQNNGV. The CDR3 has 13 amino acids. The germline V and J ends were trimmed by 4 bases and 9 bases, with 15 bases remaining between them. CDR3 DNA sequence: TGTGCCAGCAGCTCGATAGTAGAGGGGGCCCAGTACTTC. Its translation: CASSSIVEGAQYF.

The V and J genes are TRBV7-3 and TRBJ2-1; D might be TRBD1 (6 bases). This CDR3 comprises 13 residues. Trimming stripped 4 bases from V and 7 bases from J, with 11 bases between. Germline CDR1 SGHTA, CDR2 FQGTGA. The DNA of the CDR3 is TGTGCCAGCAGCTGGGACACTCAGAATGAGCAGTTCTTC. Its translation is CASSWDTQNEQFF. The full variable domain, its missing parts supplied by reference TRBV7-3 and TRBJ2-1, is GAGVSQTPSNKVTEKGKYVELRCDPISGHTALYWYRQSLGQGPEFLIYFQGTGAADDSGLPNDRFFAVRPEGSVSTLKIQRTERGDSAVYLCASSWDTQNEQFFGPGTRLTVL.

The CDR3 spells CASSALGTGLPDTQYF. In DNA, the CDR3 is TGTGCCAGCAGCGCCCTCGGGACAGGGCTTCCAGATACGCAGTATTTT. The chain employs TRBV5-6 and TRBJ2-3, with 9 nucleotides matching TRBD1. V shed 4 bases and J 4 bases; nucleotides not matched to a gene: 10. In germline, CDR1 is SGHDT, CDR2 YYEEEE. The CDR3 covers 16 residues.

The genes are TRBV19 and TRBJ2-1, with 11 bases lining up with TRBD2. The CDR3 is 14 amino acids. Germline values: CDR1 LNHDA, CDR2 SQIVND (reference sequence). Trimming took 6 bases from V and 9 from J; bases not matched to a gene: 7. The CDR3 bases are TGTGCCAGTAGAAGTCTAGCGGGAGGACTTGAGCAGTTCTTC. Protein: CASRSLAGGLEQFF.